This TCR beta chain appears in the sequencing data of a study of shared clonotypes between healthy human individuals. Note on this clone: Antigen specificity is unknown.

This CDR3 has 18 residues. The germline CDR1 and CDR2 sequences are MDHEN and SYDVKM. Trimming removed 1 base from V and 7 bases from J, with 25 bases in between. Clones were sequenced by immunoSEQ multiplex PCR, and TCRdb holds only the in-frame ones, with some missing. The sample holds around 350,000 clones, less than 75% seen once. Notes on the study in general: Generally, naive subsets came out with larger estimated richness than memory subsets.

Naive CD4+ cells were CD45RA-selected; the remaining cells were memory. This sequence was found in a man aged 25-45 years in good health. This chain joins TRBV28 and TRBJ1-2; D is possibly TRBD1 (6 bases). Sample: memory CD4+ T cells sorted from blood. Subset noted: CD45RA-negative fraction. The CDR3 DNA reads TGTGCCAGCAGTTTATTTTCGGACAGTCAACGGGGGGGAAGTGGCTACACCTTC. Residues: CASSLFSDSQRGGSGYTF.